The present T cell receptor beta chain was sequenced within a study of T cell responses to AZD1222 COVID-19 vaccine. Study outcomes and limitations: Seropositive AZD1222 recipients at baseline numbered only 5 to 7. Donors skewed white British and female; clonal diversity was possibly underestimated. CD4 TCRs covered the whole spike, strongest at regions 160-218 and 743-854.

The table lists this clone with a count of one. Its antigen is not identified. The CDR3 is 12 amino acids. Germline CDR1 PRHDT, CDR2 FYEKMQ (reference sequence). V lost 6 bases to trimming and J lost 3 bases, with 9 bases between them. Profiled with immunoSEQ multiplex PCR; TCRdb holds only in-frame clones, not every one. Of about 59,000 clones listed, 89% are singletons. Sequenced here: peripheral blood, sampled 28 days after the second AZD1222 dose. The sequence was collected from an adult who received the AZD1222 COVID-19 vaccine. The V gene is TRBV13, the J gene TRBJ2-7; D gene uncertain. For the CDR3, the DNA is TGTGCCAGCAGTGTACGGATCTACGAGCAGTACTTC. Protein: CASSVRIYEQYF.